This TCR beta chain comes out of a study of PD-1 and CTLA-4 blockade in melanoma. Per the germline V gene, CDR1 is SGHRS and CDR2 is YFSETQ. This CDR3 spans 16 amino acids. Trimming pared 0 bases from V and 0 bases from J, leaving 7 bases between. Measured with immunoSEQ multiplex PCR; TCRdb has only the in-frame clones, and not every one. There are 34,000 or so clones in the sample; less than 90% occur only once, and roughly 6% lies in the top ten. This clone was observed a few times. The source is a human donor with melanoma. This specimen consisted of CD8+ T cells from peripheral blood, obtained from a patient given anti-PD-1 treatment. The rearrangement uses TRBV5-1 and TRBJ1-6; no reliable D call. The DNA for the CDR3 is TGCGCCAGCAGCTTGGACGGGAGCTCCTATAATTCACCCCTCCACTTT. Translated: CASSLDGSSYNSPLHF.